The present entry profiles one TCR beta chain with its context. Its antigen is not identified. This specimen includes other DNA sequences encoding the same CDR3. The sample comes from a study of cytomegalovirus exposure and HLA in healthy donors. Overall study results and limits: The likely explanation for a cluster of highly shared sequence variants was sequencing artifact. The authors later found TCR association rates varying by HLA locus, with DRB1 most and HLA-C fewest. Relative to the roughly 700-donor mean, N-insertions were reportedly fewer in an Asian-associated ancestry cluster in a later analysis.

Germline values: CDR1 SGDLS, CDR2 YYNGEE. This CDR3 comprises 13 residues. V was cut by 0 bases and J by 5 bases, with 6 bases left in between. The PCR was carried out with 60 Vbeta primers and 13 Jbeta primers. Profiling relied on immunoSEQ multiplex PCR, and the TCRdb table lists in-frame clones only, not all of them. The table lists approximately 150,000 clones, about three quarters of them singletons. This receptor was taken from a male donor in good health and CMV-seronegative. V is TRBV9 and J is TRBJ1-5, with D uncertain. Sequenced material: PBMCs. The CDR3 sequence is CASSVDPDQPQHF. In DNA, the CDR3 is TGTGCCAGCAGCGTAGATCCCGATCAGCCCCAGCATTTT.